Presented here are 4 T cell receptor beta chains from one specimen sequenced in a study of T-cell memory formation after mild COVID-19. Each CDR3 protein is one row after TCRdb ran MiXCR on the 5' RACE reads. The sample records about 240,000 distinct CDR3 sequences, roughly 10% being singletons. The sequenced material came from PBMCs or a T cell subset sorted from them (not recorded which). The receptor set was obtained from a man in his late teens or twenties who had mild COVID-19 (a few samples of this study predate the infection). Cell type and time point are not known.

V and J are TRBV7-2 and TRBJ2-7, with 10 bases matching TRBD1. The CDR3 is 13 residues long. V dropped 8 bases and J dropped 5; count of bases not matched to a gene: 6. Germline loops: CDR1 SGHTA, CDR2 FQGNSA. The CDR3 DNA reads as TGTGCCAGCGGACCGGGACAGGGGAACGAGCAGTACTTC. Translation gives CASGPGQGNEQYF.

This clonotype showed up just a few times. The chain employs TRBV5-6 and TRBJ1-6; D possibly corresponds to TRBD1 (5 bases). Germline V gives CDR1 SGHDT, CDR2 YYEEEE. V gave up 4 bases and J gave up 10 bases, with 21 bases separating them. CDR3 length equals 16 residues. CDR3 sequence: CASSGSGPGRGSPLHF. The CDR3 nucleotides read TGTGCCAGCAGCGGATCGGGACCGGGAAGGGGATCACCCCTCCACTTT.

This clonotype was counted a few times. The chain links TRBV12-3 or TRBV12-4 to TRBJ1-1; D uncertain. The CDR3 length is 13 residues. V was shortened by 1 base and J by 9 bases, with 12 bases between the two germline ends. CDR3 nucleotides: TGTGCCAGCAGTTTAGGCGCGGGGAGGCAAGCTTTCTTT. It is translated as CASSLGAGRQAFF.

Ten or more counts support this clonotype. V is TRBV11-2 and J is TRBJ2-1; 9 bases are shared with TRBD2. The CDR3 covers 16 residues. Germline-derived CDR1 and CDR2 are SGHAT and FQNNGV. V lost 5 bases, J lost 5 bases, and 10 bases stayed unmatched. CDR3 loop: CASSPPGLARNNEQFF. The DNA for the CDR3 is TGTGCCAGCAGCCCCCCGGGACTAGCAAGAAACAATGAGCAGTTCTTC.